One T cell receptor beta chain is described in this entry. Antigen: not known. It was about 180 ng DNA, about 30,000 T cell genomes, that sorted-subset replicate PCRs used. Sequenced by immunoSEQ multiplex PCR; TCRdb stores in-frame clones only, minus some. The sample records about 1.4 million clones, around 97% being singletons. There were only Caucasian adults among the donors, and all lived in Nashville, Tennessee. The data derive from a study of shared clonotypes between healthy human individuals. Looked up from germline, CDR1 is MGHRA and CDR2 is YSYEKL. V was trimmed by 0 bases and J by 4 bases, leaving 16 bases between them. The CDR3 contains 17 residues. Study-level points and caveats: The study found lower generation probabilities in non-shared clonotypes than in those shared by all four donors. A few donors had around 5.2% of their naive CD4 clonotypes in common.

The chain uses TRBV4-1 and TRBJ1-3; D ambiguous. This receptor was taken from a man in his thirties or forties in good health. Sequencing was performed on naive CD4+ T cells sorted from blood. Indicated subset: CD45RA+ positively selected. The CDR3 here is CASSQDPPNPGGNTIYF. In DNA, the CDR3 is TGCGCCAGCAGCCAAGATCCCCCGAACCCGGGCGGAAACACCATATATTTT.